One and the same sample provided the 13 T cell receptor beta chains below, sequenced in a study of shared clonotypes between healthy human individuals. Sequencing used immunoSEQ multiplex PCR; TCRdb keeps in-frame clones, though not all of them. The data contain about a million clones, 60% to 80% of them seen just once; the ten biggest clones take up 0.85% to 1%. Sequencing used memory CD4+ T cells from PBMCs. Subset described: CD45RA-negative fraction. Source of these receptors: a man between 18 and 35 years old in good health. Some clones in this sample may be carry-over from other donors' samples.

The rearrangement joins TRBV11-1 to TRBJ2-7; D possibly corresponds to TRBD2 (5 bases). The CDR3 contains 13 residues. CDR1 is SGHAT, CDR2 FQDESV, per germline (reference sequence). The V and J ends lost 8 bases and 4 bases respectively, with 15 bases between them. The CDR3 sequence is CASEGNSMYEQYF. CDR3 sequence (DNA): TGTGCCAGCGAGGGTAATTCGATGTACGAGCAGTACTTC.

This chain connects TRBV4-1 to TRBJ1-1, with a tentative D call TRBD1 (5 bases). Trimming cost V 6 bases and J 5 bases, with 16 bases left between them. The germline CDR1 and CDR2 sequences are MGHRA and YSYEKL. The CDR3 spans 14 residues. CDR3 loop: CASSQPSEGTEAFF. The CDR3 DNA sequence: TGCGCCAGCAGTCAACCCTCGGAGGGGACTGAAGCTTTCTTT.

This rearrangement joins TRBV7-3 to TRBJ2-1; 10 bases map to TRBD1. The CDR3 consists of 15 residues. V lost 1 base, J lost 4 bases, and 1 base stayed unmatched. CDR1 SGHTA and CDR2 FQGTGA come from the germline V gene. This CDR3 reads CASSLRTGGYNEQFF. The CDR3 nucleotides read TGTGCCAGCAGCTTAAGGACAGGGGGTTACAATGAGCAGTTCTTC.

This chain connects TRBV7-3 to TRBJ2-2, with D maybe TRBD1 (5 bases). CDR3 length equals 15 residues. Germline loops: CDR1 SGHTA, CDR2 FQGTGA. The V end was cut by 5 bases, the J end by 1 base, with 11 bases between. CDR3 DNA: TGTGCCAGCAGCGTACAGGCCCAGAACACCGGGGAGCTGTTTTTT. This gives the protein CASSVQAQNTGELFF.

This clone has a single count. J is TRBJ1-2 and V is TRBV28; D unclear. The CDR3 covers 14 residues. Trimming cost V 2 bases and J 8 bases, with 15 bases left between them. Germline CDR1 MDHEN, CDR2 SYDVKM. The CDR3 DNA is TGTGCCAGCAGTTTAATCGGACGGGAGGGAGGCTACACCTTC. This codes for CASSLIGREGGYTF.

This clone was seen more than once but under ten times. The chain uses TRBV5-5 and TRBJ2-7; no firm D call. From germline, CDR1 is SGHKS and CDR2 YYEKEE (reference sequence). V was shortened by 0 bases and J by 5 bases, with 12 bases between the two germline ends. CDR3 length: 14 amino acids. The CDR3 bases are TGTGCCAGCAGCTTGGTTAGGCAGCTCGACGAGCAGTACTTC. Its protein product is CASSLVRQLDEQYF.

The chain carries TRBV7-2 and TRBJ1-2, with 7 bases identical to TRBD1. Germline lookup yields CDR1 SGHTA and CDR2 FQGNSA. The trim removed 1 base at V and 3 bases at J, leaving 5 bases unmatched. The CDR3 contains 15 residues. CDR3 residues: CASSLVQGGDYGYTF. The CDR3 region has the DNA TGTGCCAGCAGCTTAGTTCAGGGGGGCGACTATGGCTACACCTTC.

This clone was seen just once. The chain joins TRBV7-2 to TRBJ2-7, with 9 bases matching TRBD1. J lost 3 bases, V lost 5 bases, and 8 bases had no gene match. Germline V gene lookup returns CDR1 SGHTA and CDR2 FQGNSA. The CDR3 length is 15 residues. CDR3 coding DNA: TGTGCCAGCAGCCTAGGCGGGACAGGGATCTACGAGCAGTACTTC. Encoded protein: CASSLGGTGIYEQYF.

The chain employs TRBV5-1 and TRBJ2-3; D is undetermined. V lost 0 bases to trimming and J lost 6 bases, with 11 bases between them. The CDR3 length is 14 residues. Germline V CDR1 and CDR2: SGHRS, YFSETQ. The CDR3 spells CASSLELLGDTQYF. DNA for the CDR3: TGCGCCAGCAGCTTGGAGCTATTAGGGGATACGCAGTATTTT.

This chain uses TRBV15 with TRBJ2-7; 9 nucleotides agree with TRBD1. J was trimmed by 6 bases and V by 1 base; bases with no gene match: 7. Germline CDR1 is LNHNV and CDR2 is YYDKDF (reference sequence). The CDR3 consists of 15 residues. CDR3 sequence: CATSRASGTGTEQYF. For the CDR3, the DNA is TGTGCCACCAGCAGAGCATCCGGGACAGGGACCGAGCAGTACTTC. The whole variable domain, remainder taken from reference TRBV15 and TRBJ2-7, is DAMVIQNPRYQVTQFGKPVTLSCSQTLNHNVMYWYQQKSSQAPKLLFHYYDKDFNNEADTPDNFQSRRPNTSFCFLDIRSPGLGDTAMYLCATSRASGTGTEQYFGPGTRLTVT.

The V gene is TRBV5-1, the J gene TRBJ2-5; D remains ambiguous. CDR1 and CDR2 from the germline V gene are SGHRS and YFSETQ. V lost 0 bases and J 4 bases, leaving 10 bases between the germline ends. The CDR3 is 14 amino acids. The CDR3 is CASSLEAAPETQYF. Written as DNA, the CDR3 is TGCGCCAGCAGCTTGGAGGCAGCACCAGAGACCCAGTACTTC. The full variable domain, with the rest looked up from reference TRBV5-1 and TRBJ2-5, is KAGVTQTPRYLIKTRGQQVTLSCSPISGHRSVSWYQQTPGQGLQFLFEYFSETQRNKGNFPGRFSGRQFSNSRSEMNVSTLELGDSALYLCASSLEAAPETQYFGPGTRLLVL.

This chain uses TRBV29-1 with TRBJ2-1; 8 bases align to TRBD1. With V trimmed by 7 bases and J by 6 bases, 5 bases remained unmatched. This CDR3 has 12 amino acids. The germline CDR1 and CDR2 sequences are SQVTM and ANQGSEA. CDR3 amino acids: CSDRTGFNEQFF. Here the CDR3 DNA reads TGCAGCGATCGGACAGGGTTCAATGAGCAGTTCTTC.

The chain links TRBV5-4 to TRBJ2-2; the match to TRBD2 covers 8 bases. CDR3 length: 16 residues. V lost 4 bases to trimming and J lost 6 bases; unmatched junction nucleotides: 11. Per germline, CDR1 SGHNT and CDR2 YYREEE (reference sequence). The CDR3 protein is CASSLPGGAGAGELFF. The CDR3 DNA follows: TGTGCCAGCAGCCTCCCGGGGGGGGCAGGGGCCGGGGAGCTGTTTTTT.